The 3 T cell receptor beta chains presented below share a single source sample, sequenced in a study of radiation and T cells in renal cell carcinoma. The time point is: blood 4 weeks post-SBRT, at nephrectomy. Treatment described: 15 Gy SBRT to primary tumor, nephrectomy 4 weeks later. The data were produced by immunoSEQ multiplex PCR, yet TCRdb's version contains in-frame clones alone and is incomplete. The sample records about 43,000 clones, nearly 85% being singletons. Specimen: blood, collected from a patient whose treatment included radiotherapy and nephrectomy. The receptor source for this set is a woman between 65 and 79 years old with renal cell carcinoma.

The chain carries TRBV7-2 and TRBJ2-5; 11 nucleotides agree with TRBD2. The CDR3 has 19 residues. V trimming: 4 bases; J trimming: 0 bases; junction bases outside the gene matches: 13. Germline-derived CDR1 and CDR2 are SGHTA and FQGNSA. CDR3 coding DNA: TGTGCCAGCAGCTCGGATTATGGGCTAGCGGGGGGCTACCAAGAGACCCAGTACTTC. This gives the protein CASSSDYGLAGGYQETQYF.

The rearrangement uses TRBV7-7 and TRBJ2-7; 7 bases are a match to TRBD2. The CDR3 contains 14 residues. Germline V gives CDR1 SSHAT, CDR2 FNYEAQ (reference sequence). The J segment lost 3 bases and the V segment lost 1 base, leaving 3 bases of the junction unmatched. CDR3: CASSLGEGGYEQYF. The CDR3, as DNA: TGTGCCAGCAGCTTAGGGGAGGGCGGCTACGAGCAGTACTTC.

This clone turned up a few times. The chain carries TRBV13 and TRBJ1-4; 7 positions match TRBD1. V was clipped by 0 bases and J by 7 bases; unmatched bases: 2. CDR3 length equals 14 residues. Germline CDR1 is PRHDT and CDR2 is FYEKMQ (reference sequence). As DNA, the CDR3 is TGTGCCAGCAGCTTAGGGGCAGGGGGTGAAAAACTGTTTTTT. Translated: CASSLGAGGEKLFF.